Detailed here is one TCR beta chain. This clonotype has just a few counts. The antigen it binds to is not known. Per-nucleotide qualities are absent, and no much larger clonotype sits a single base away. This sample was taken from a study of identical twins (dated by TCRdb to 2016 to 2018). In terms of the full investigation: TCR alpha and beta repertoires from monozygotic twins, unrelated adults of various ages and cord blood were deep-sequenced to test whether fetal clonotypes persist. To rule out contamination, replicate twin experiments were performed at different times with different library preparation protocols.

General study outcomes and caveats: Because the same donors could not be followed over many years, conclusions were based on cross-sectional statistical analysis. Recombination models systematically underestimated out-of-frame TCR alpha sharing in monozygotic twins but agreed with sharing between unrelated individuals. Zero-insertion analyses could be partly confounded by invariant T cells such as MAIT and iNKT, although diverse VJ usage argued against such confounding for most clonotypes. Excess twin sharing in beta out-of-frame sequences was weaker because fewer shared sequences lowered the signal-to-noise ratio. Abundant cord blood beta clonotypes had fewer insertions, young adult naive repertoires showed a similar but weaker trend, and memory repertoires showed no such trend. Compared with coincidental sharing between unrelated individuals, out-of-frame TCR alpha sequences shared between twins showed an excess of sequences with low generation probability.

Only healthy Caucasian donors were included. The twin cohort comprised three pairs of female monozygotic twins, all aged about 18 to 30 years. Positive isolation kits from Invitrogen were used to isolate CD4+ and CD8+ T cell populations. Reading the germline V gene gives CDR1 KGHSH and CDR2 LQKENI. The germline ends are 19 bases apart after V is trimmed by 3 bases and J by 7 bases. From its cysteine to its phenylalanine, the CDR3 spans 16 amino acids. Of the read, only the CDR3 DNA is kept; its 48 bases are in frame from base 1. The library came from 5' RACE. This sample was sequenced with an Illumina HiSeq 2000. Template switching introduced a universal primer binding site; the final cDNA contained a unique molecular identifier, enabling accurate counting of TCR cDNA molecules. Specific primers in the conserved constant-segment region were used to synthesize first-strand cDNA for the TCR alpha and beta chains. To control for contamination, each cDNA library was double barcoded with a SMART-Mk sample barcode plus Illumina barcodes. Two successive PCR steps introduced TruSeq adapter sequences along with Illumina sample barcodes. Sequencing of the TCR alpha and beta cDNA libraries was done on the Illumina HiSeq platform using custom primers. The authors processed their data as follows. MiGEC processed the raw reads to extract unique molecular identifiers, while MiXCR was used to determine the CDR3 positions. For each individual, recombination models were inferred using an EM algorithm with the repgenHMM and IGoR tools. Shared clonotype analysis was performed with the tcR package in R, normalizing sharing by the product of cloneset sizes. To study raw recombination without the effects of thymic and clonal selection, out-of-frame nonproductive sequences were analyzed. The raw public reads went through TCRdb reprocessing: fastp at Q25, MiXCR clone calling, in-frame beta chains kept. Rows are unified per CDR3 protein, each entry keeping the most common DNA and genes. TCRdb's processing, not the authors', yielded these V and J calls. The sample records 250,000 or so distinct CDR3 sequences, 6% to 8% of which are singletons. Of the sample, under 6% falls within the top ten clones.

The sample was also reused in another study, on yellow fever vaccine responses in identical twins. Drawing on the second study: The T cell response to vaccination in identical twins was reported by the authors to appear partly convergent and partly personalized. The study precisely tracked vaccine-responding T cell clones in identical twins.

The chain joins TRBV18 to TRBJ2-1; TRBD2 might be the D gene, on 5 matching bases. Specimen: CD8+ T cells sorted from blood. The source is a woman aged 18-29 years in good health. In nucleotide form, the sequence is TGTGCCAGCTCACCCTCAAGAGCGGAGCCCTTTAATGAGCAGTTCTTC. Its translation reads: CASSPSRAEPFNEQFF.